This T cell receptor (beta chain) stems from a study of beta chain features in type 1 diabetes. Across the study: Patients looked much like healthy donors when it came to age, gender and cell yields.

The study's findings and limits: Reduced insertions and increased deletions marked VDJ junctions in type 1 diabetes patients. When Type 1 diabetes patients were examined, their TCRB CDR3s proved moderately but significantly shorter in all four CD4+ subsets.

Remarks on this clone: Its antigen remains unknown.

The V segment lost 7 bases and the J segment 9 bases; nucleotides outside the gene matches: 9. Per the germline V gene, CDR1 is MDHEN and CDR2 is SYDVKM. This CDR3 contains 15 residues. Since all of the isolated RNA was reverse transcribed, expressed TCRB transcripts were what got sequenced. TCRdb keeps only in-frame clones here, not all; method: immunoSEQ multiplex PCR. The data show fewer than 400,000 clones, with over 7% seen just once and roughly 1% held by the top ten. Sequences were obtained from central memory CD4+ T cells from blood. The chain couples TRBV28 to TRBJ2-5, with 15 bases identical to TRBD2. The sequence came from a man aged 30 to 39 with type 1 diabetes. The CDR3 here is CASTLRTSGGAAQYF. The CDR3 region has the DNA TGTGCCAGCACCTTGCGGACTAGCGGGGGGGCGGCCCAGTACTTC.